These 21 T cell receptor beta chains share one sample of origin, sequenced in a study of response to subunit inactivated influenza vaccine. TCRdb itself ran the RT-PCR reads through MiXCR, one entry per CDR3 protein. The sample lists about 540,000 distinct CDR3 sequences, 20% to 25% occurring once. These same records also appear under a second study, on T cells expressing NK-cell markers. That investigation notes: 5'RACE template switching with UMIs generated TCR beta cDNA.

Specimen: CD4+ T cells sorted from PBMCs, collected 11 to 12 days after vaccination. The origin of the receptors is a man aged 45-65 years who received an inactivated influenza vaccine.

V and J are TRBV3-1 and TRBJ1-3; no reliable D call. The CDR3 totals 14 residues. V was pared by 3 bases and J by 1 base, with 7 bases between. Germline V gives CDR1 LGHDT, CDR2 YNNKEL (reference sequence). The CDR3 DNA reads TGTGCCAGCAGCCAGAGGGATTCTGGAAACACCATATATTTT. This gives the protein CASSQRDSGNTIYF.

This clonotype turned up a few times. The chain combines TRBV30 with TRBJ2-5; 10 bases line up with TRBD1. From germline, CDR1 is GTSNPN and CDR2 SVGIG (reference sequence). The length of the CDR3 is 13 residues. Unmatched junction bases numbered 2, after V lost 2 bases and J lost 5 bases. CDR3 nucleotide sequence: TGTGCCTGGAGTAGACAGGGGGCCGAGACCCAGTACTTC. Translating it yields CAWSRQGAETQYF. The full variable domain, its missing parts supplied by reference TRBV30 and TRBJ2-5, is SQTIHQWPATLVQPVGSPLSLECTVEGTSNPNLYWYRQAAGRGLQLLFYSVGIGQISSEVPQNLSASRPQDRQFILSSKKLLLSDSGFYLCAWSRQGAETQYFGPGTRLLVL.

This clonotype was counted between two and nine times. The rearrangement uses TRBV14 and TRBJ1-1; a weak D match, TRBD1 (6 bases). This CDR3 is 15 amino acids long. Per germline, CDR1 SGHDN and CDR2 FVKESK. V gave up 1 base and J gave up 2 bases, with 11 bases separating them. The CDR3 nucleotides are TGTGCCAGCAGCCAAGGAGGGGGGGCTAACACTGAAGCTTTCTTT. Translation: CASSQGGGANTEAFF.

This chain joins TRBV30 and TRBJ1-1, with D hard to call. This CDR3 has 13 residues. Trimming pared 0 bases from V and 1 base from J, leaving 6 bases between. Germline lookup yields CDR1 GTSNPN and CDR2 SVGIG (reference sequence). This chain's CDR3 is CAWSVHTNTEAFF. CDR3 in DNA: TGTGCCTGGAGTGTACACACGAACACTGAAGCTTTCTTT.

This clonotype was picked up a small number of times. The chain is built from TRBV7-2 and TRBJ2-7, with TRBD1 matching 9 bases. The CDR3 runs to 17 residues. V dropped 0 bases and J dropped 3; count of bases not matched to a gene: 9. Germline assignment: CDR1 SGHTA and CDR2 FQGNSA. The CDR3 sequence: CASSLAASGTGYYEQYF. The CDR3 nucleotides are TGTGCCAGCAGCTTAGCGGCATCCGGGACAGGGTACTACGAGCAGTACTTC.

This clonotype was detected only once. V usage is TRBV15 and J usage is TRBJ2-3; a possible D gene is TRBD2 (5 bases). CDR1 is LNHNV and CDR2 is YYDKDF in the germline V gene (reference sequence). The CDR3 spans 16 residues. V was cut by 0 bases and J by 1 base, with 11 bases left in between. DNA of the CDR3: TGTGCCACCAGCAGAGATTTAGGAGGCCGCACAGATACGCAGTATTTT. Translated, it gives CATSRDLGGRTDTQYF.

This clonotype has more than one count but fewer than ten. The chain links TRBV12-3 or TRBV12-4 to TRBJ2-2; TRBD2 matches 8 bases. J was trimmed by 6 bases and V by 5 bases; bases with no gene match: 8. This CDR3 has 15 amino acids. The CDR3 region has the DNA TGTGCCAGCAGTAGAGCGGGAGCCTCAGCCGGGGAGCTGTTTTTT. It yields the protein CASSRAGASAGELFF.

The chain's CDR3 is CASSYSGGRANRGEQFF. CDR3 DNA sequence: TGTGCCAGCAGTTATAGTGGTGGGAGGGCAAACAGGGGGGAGCAGTTCTTC. The chain joins TRBV6-5 to TRBJ2-1; possible D gene TRBD1, 8 bases. CDR1 and CDR2 from the germline V gene are MNHEY and SVGAGI. This CDR3 has 17 residues. V was clipped by 3 bases and J by 10 bases, with 25 bases between them.

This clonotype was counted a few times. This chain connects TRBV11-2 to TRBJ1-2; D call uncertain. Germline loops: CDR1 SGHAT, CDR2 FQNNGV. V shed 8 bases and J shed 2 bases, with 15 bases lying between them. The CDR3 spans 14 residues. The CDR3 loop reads CASGNERENYGYTF. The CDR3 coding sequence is TGTGCCAGCGGAAACGAAAGGGAAAACTATGGCTACACCTTC. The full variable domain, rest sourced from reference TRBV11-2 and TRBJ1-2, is EAGVAQSPRYKIIEKRQSVAFWCNPISGHATLYWYQQILGQGPKLLIQFQNNGVVDDSQLPKDRFSAERLKGVDSTLKIQPAKLEDSAVYLCASGNERENYGYTFGSGTRLTVV.

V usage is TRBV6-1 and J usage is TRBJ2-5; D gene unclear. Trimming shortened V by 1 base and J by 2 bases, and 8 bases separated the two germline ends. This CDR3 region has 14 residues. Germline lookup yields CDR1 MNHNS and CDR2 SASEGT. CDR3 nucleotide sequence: TGTGCCAGCAGTGAAGTGGGCAGGCAAGAGACCCAGTACTTC. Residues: CASSEVGRQETQYF.

The CDR3 sequence: CASSLANLAGGYTDTQYF. Written as DNA, the CDR3 is TGTGCCAGCAGTTTAGCTAATCTAGCGGGGGGTTATACAGATACGCAGTATTTT. V gene TRBV12-3 or TRBV12-4 combines with J gene TRBJ2-3; 11 bases line up with TRBD2. CDR3 length equals 18 residues. V lost 0 bases and J lost 3; bases outside the gene matches: 8.

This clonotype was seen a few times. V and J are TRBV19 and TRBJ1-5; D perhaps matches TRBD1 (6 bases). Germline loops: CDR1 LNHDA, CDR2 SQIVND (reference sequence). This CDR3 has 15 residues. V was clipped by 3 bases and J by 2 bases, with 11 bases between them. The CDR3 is CASSIGGGGNQPQHF. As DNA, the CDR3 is TGTGCCAGTAGTATTGGGGGGGGCGGCAATCAGCCCCAGCATTTT.

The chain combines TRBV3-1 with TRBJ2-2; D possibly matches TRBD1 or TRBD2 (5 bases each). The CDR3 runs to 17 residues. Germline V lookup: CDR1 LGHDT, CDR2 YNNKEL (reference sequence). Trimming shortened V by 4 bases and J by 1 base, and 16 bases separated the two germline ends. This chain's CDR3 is CASSPLRDVRNTGELFF. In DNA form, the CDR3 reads TGTGCCAGCAGCCCACTCCGGGACGTCAGGAACACCGGGGAGCTGTTTTTT.

The CDR3 protein is CASRLLGNEQFF. The CDR3 nucleotides read TGTGCCAGCAGACTCTTGGGGAATGAGCAGTTCTTC. The genes are TRBV28 and TRBJ2-1; D not certain. Germline V CDR1 and CDR2: MDHEN, SYDVKM. This CDR3 has 12 amino acids. Trimming shortened V by 6 bases and J by 7 bases, and 10 bases separated the two germline ends.

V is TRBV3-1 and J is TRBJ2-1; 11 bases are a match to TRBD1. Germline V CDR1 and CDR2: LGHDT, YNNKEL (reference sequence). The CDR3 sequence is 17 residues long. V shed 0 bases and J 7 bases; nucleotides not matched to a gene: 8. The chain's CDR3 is CASSQEVRTGGGNEQFF. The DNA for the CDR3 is TGTGCCAGCAGCCAAGAAGTAAGGACAGGGGGCGGGAATGAGCAGTTCTTC.

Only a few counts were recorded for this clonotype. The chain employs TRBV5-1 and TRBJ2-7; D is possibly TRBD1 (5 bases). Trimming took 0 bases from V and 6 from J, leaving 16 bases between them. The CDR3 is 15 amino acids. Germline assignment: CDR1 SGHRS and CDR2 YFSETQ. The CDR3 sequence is CASSLGGRVQGEQYF. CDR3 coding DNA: TGCGCCAGCAGCTTGGGTGGCAGAGTGCAGGGCGAGCAGTACTTC. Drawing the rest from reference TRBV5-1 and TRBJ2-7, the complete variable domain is KAGVTQTPRYLIKTRGQQVTLSCSPISGHRSVSWYQQTPGQGLQFLFEYFSETQRNKGNFPGRFSGRQFSNSRSEMNVSTLELGDSALYLCASSLGGRVQGEQYFGPGTRLTVT.

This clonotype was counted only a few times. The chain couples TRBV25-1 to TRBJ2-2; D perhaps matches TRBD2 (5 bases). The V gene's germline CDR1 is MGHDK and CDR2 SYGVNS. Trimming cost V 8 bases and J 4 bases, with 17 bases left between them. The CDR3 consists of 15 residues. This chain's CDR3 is CASQLGVAGTGELFF. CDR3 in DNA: TGTGCCAGCCAGCTCGGGGTCGCGGGCACCGGGGAGCTGTTTTTT.

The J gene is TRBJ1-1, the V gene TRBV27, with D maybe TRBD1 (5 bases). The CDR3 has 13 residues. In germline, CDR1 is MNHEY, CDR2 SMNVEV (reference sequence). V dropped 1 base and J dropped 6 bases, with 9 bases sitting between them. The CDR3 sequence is CASSLFWGAEAFF. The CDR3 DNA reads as TGTGCCAGCAGTTTATTTTGGGGGGCTGAAGCTTTCTTT.

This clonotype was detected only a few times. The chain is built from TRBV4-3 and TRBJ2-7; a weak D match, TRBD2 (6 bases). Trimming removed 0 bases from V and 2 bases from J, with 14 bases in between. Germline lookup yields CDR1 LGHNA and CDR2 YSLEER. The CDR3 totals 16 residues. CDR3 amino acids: CASSQDPFGGTYEQYF. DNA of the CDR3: TGCGCCAGCAGCCAAGATCCTTTCGGGGGTACCTACGAGCAGTACTTC.

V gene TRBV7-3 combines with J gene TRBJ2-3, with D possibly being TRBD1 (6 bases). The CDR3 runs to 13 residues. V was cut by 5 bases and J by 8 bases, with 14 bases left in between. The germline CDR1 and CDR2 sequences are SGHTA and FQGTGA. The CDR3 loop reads CASSRPGQSTQYF. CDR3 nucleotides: TGTGCCAGCAGCCGACCCGGACAGTCTACGCAGTATTTT.

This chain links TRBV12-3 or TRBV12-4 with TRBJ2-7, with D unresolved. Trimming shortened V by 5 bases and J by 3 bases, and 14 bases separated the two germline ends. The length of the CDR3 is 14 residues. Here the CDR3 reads CASSLSGSRYEQYF. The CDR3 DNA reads TGTGCCAGCAGTCTCTCCGGGTCCCGCTACGAGCAGTACTTC.